These T cell receptor beta chains were read from a single sample in a study of blood T cell repertoires in COVID-19. The table came from immunoSEQ multiplex PCR; TCRdb's copy has only in-frame clones and leaves some out. The repertoire consists of about 280,000 clones, with over 75% occurring once and the leading ten covering roughly 5.3%. The source material was peripheral blood. Every receptor here comes from a man in his forties or fifties with active or convalescent COVID-19. Each CDR3 is given without its conserved first and last residue. Each record gives: V gene, J gene, CDR3 protein.

V gene: TRBV10-1
J gene: TRBJ1-1
CDR3 protein: ASSGIRGTEAF

V gene: TRBV19
J gene: TRBJ1-1
CDR3 protein: ASSISASAWNTEAF

V gene: TRBV2
J gene: TRBJ2-7
CDR3 protein: ASRRGTGGPSYEQY

V gene: TRBV7-2
J gene: TRBJ1-4
CDR3 protein: ASTIRVAGSNEKLF

V gene: TRBV5-1
J gene: TRBJ1-2
CDR3 protein: ASSWEGESYGYT

V gene: TRBV7-8
J gene: TRBJ1-3
CDR3 protein: ASSLAGDRGNTIY

V gene: TRBV4-1
J gene: TRBJ2-7
CDR3 protein: ASSQVTGTGVYEQY

V gene: TRBV28
J gene: TRBJ2-7
CDR3 protein: ANQFTGSYEQY

V gene: TRBV5-1
J gene: TRBJ2-2
CDR3 protein: ASSLYTGGLSGELF

V gene: TRBV18
J gene: TRBJ2-3
CDR3 protein: ASSQDRGGTDTQY

V gene: TRBV14
J gene: TRBJ2-7
CDR3 protein: ASSLTLTPTYEQY

V gene: TRBV27
J gene: TRBJ2-7
CDR3 protein: ASSLSGRGYEQY

V gene: TRBV5-4
J gene: TRBJ2-3
CDR3 protein: ASSFGGLTDTQY

V gene: TRBV11-2
J gene: TRBJ2-7
CDR3 protein: ASSLWRGSYEQY

V gene: TRBV6-2/TRBV6-3
J gene: TRBJ2-2
CDR3 protein: ASSSRETGELF